This TCR beta chain was sequenced in a study of cytomegalovirus exposure and HLA in healthy donors. It was with 60 Vbeta and 13 Jbeta primers that the PCR ran. The assay was immunoSEQ multiplex PCR, and TCRdb's table has in-frame clones only and misses some. The repertoire holds about 170,000 clones, with approximately 88% as singletons. The length of the CDR3 is 16 residues. CDR1 and CDR2 from the germline V gene are LNHDA and SQIVND (reference sequence). Trimming removed 7 bases from V and 3 bases from J, with 21 bases in between. The receptor was derived from a boy between 2 and 10 years old in good health and CMV-seronegative. The sample consisted of PBMCs. The rearrangement links TRBV19 to TRBJ1-1, with D possibly being TRBD1 (5 bases). The CDR3 region is CASTTPGGDRHTEAFF. CDR3 nucleotides: TGTGCCAGTACCACCCCGGGAGGGGATAGGCACACTGAAGCTTTCTTT. Full variable domain (remainder filled in from reference TRBV19 and TRBJ1-1): DGGITQSPKYLFRKEGQNVTLSCEQNLNHDAMYWYRQDPGQGLRLIYYSQIVNDFQKGDIAEGYSVSREKKESFPLTVTSAQKNPTAFYLCASTTPGGDRHTEAFFGQGTRLTVV.